This T cell receptor beta chain derives from a study of Ad26.COV2.S vaccination and SARS-CoV-2 variants. Overall study results and limits: Non-spike TCR breadth did not differ much between vaccine and placebo recipients.

On this clone itself: The antigen is undetermined.

TCRdb's copy holds only in-frame clones and misses some; the assay was immunoSEQ multiplex PCR. The sample yields about 350,000 clones, around nine tenths seen once. Treatment noted: some 20 received Ad26.COV2.S at low or high dose, single or two shots; roughly five received placebo; per-sample allocation not given. Collection of samples fell on day 63 after the first vaccine or placebo injection. V was shortened by 4 bases and J by 1 base, with 7 bases between the two germline ends. Germline CDR1 is SQVTM and CDR2 is ANQGSEA. The CDR3 totals 13 residues. The V call is TRBV29-1, the J call TRBJ2-2, with D uncertain. The sequence was obtained from a person aged 18-65 years who received the Ad26.COV2.S COVID-19 vaccine or a placebo. The starting material was peripheral blood, obtained in a trial of Ad26.COV2.S vaccine versus placebo. CDR3 DNA: TGCAGCGTTGGGACGGGGAACACCGGGGAGCTGTTTTTT. Amino acids: CSVGTGNTGELFF.